This T cell receptor beta chain emerged from a study of blood T cell repertoires in COVID-19. CDR3 length: 14 residues. Germline values: CDR1 KGHSH, CDR2 LQKENI. Trimming pared 5 bases from V and 7 bases from J, leaving 17 bases between. The repertoire was sequenced with immunoSEQ multiplex PCR; TCRdb's copy has only in-frame clones and lacks some. The data hold fewer than 90,000 clones, with about 83% observed a single time. This TCR was sampled from a man in his 70s with acute or convalescent COVID-19. What was sequenced was peripheral blood. The chain uses TRBV18 and TRBJ1-2; D call uncertain. CDR3 DNA: TGTGCCAGCTCAGCGAGGGAGGGAGGAGGTGGCTACACCTTC. This encodes CASSAREGGGGYTF.